The present T cell receptor (beta chain) was sequenced within a study of OX40 agonist ivuxolimab in advanced cancers. For the study at large: The dose-escalation group included hepatocellular carcinoma, melanoma, renal cell carcinoma and head and neck cancer.

This clone was found once. Sequencing was performed with immunoSEQ multiplex PCR; in TCRdb, only in-frame clones are kept and a portion is missing. The table lists some 46,000 clones, roughly 94% of them singletons, with 8% to 13% in the top ten. This TCR was recovered from an adult with an advanced solid tumor such as melanoma, head and neck, liver or kidney cancer. The input for sequencing was CD4+ or CD8+ T cells sorted from blood, taken in a trial of the OX40 agonist ivuxolimab.

CDR3 coding DNA: TGTGCCAGCAGCTTGATACATTGGGACTCTGGCTACACCTTC. Amino acid sequence: CASSLIHWDSGYTF. The chain carries TRBV5-6 and TRBJ1-2, with D maybe TRBD1 (5 bases). Trimming pared 1 base from V and 7 bases from J, leaving 14 bases between. CDR1 SGHDT and CDR2 YYEEEE come from the germline V gene. CDR3 length: 14 residues.